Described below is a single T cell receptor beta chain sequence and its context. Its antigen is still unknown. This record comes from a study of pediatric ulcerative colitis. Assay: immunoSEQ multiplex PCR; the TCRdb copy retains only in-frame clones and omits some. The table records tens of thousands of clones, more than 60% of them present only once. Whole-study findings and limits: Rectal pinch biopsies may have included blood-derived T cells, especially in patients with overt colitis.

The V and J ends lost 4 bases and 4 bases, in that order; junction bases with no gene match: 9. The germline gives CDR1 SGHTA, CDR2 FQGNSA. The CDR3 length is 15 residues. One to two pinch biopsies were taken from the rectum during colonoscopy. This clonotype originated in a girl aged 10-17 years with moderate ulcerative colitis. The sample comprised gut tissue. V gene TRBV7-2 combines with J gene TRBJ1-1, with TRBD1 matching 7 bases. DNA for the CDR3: TGTGCCAGCAGCTGGGATTCAACAGGGGCCACTGAAGCTTTCTTT. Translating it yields CASSWDSTGATEAFF.